The 6 T cell receptor beta chains below all came from one sample that was sequenced in a study of identical twins. MiXCR, applied by TCRdb to the 5' RACE reads, yields one record per CDR3 protein. The sample holds 450,000 to 600,000 distinct CDR3 sequences, approximately 20% seen once. The sample was also linked to a second study, of yellow fever vaccine responses in identical twins.

The source material was CD4+ T cells sorted from blood. Receptor source: a woman between 18 and 29 years old in good health.

The CDR3 DNA is TGCGCCAGCAGCGAGGGACTAGCGGGAGTCGAGCAGTTCTTC. This gives the protein CASSEGLAGVEQFF. This chain joins TRBV5-1 and TRBJ2-1, with TRBD2 matching over 14 bases. In germline, CDR1 is SGHRS, CDR2 YFSETQ. This CDR3 is 14 amino acids long. Trimming removed 4 bases from V and 10 bases from J; junction bases left unmatched: 4.

The chain joins TRBV20-1 to TRBJ2-7, with unresolved D. Trimming took 6 bases from V and 0 from J, leaving 6 bases between them. This CDR3 region has 11 residues. Per germline, CDR1 DFQATT and CDR2 SNEGSKA (reference sequence). For the CDR3, the DNA is TGCAGTGCCGGTAGCTCCTACGAGCAGTACGTC. As protein: CSAGSSYEQYV.

This clonotype was seen a handful of times. This chain links TRBV12-3 or TRBV12-4 with TRBJ2-7; 12 bases are shared with TRBD2. CDR3 length: 17 residues. Trimming at V came to 3 bases and at J to 0 bases, leaving 6 bases not matched to a gene. This CDR3 reads CASSFPRTSGTSYEQYF. The DNA of the CDR3 is TGTGCCAGCAGTTTTCCAAGGACTAGCGGGACCTCCTACGAGCAGTACTTC.

The rearrangement uses TRBV7-9 and TRBJ2-7; 7 positions agree with TRBD2. The CDR3 is 17 residues long. V shed 2 bases, J shed 3 bases, and the junction held 13 bases outside the gene matches. Germline V lookup: CDR1 SEHNR, CDR2 FQNEAQ (reference sequence). CDR3 region: CASSLTGGGLTYYEQYF. CDR3 nucleotides: TGTGCCAGCAGCTTAACGGGGGGAGGGCTTACCTACTACGAGCAGTACTTC. The variable domain in full, completed from reference TRBV7-9 and TRBJ2-7, reads DTGVSQNPRHKITKRGQNVTFRCDPISEHNRLYWYRQTLGQGPEFLTYFQNEAQLEKSRLLSDRFSAERPKGSFSTLEIQRTEQGDSAMYLCASSLTGGGLTYYEQYFGPGTRLTVT.

The sample holds a few counts of this clonotype. The chain uses TRBV10-3 and TRBJ2-1; D might be TRBD1 or TRBD2, each matching 5 bases. Trimming took off 3 bases at V and 9 bases at J, with 18 bases between the two ends. This CDR3 region has 15 residues. Germline V lookup: CDR1 ENHRY, CDR2 SYGVKD. The DNA for the CDR3 is TGTGCCATCAGTGAAACGGCCACATCGGGGCGTGAGCAGTTCTTC. Translation gives CAISETATSGREQFF.

The CDR3 reads CATSRDLLAGGTDTQYF. In DNA, the CDR3 is TGTGCCACCAGCAGAGATCTGCTAGCGGGAGGGACAGATACGCAGTATTTT. The chain combines TRBV15 with TRBJ2-3; 12 bases fit TRBD2. This CDR3 has 17 residues. After removal of 0 bases from V and 3 bases from J, the junction contained 4 bases not matched to a gene. Germline assignment: CDR1 LNHNV and CDR2 YYDKDF (reference sequence).